What follows are 2 T cell receptor beta chains derived from one specimen sequenced in a study of beta chain features in type 1 diabetes. Of the isolated RNA, all was reverse transcribed, and so the sequenced material was expressed TCRB transcripts. Repertoires were generated with immunoSEQ multiplex PCR, while TCRdb's copy carries only in-frame clones and drops some. The data contain about 340,000 clones, approximately 15% of them singletons. Their cognate antigens are unknown. Study-wide results and limits: In every one of the four CD4+ subsets, TCRB CDR3s were moderately but significantly shorter in Type 1 diabetes patients.

Sample: naive CD4+ T cells from blood. The receptors shown here come from a woman younger than 30 with type 1 diabetes.

To note about this clone: Additional DNA sequences in this sample encode the identical CDR3. V usage is TRBV5-1 and J usage is TRBJ2-1; TRBD1 matches at 8 bases. The CDR3 loop spans 15 amino acids. V gave up 3 bases and J gave up 0 bases; unmatched junction bases: 2. From germline, CDR1 is SGHRS and CDR2 YFSETQ. The CDR3 here is CASSSGQGSYNEQFF. The CDR3 nucleotides read TGCGCCAGCAGCTCTGGACAGGGCTCCTACAATGAGCAGTTCTTC.

The chain has TRBV5-4 and TRBJ1-2; 7 bases fit TRBD1. The CDR3 covers 13 residues. The junction had 7 bases not matched to a gene; V was cut back by 4 bases and J by 7 bases. In germline, CDR1 is SGHNT, CDR2 YYREEE (reference sequence). CDR3 in amino acids: CASSQTGIPGYTF. DNA of the CDR3: TGTGCCAGCAGCCAGACAGGGATTCCTGGCTACACCTTC.